This is a list of T cell receptor beta chains from one sample in a study of T-cell reconstitution after alpha-beta-depleted transplantation in children. Using its own MiXCR run on the PCR reads, TCRdb lists one record per CDR3 protein. The data show roughly 500,000 distinct CDR3 sequences, approximately 13% seen once. Material: PBMCs from the stem cell graft donor, obtained from the stem cell graft. The receptors originated from a human donor who donated a stem cell graft to a child with combined immunodeficiency. CDR3s include the opening cysteine and the closing phenylalanine or tryptophan. The D gene is left open where the match is weak. Clone size, where shown, is once, few, many, or a class for clones that have expanded.

TRBV4-3	many	TRBD1	TRBJ2-5	TGCGCCAGCAGCCAAGACCCGACAGGGTACCAAGAGACCCAGTACTTC	CASSQDPTGYQETQYF
TRBV9	NA	TRBD2	TRBJ2-7	TGTGCCAGCAGCGTAAGGTTTTCCGTTACTAGCGGGAGGAGCTCCTACGAGCAGTACTTC	CASSVRFSVTSGRSSYEQYF
TRBV29-1	NA	NA	TRBJ2-7	TGCAGCGTTGGGGGCCGGGGGTACCACGAGCAGTACTTC	CSVGGRGYHEQYF
TRBV20-1	NA	NA	TRBJ2-7	TGCAGTGCTAGCTATCCGGAAGGTTCCTACGAGCAGTACTTC	CSASYPEGSYEQYF
TRBV4-3	NA	NA	TRBJ2-5	TGCGCCAGCAGCCAAGGGCAGGGGATATCGGAGACCCAGTACTTC	CASSQGQGISETQYF
TRBV4-3	NA	TRBD2	TRBJ2-2	TGCGCCAGCAGCCAAGGGCTAGCGGGAGCCAGTCCCGGGGAGCTGTTTTTT	CASSQGLAGASPGELFF
TRBV5-1	many	TRBD2	TRBJ2-3	TGCGCCAGCAGCTCTGAGGTAGGGGAGGGAGATACGCAGTATTTT	CASSSEVGEGDTQYF
TRBV27	few	NA	TRBJ2-7	TGTGCCAGCACCCGCGTGGGGGTAGGGGGCTACGAGCAGTACTTC	CASTRVGVGGYEQYF
TRBV5-1	NA	TRBD2	TRBJ2-1	TGCGCCAGCAGCTTGGTAGGTAGGGGACTAGCGGATAATGAGCAGTTCTTC	CASSLVGRGLADNEQFF
TRBV7-9	NA	TRBD1	TRBJ1-2	TGTGCCAGCACCCTGGGGACAGCACCCCCTCAGGAGCGCTACACCTTC	CASTLGTAPPQERYTF
TRBV27	many	NA	TRBJ2-7	TGTGCCAGCAGTTTTGGACACCTTTCCCACGAGCAGTACTTC	CASSFGHLSHEQYF
TRBV27	NA	TRBD2	TRBJ2-3	TGTGCCAGCAGTTTCGGGACTAGCGGTAAAGATACGCAGTATTTT	CASSFGTSGKDTQYF
TRBV7-6	many	TRBD1	TRBJ2-7	TGTGCCAGCAGCCGGGGGACAGGGGGAAGCTACGAGCAGTACTTC	CASSRGTGGSYEQYF
TRBV3-1	many	TRBD2	TRBJ2-7	TGTGCCAGCAGCCAAGGTCCGGGGGGCTCCTACGAGCAGTACTTC	CASSQGPGGSYEQYF
TRBV5-6	NA	NA	TRBJ2-3	TGTGCCAGCGGCCCCACTGCAGATACGCAGTATTTT	CASGPTADTQYF
TRBV12-5	NA	TRBD2	TRBJ2-2	TGTGCTAGTGGTTTTACTGGCGGGAGGATCAGGAACACCGGGGAGCTGTTTTTT	CASGFTGGRIRNTGELFF
TRBV30	many	NA	TRBJ1-1	TGTGCCTGGAGCAGGGAATCGACTGAAGCTTTCTTT	CAWSRESTEAFF
TRBV29-1	many	NA	TRBJ2-7	TGCAGCGTTGTGGGGGGAAACTACGAGCAGTACTTC	CSVVGGNYEQYF
TRBV11-3	few	TRBD2	TRBJ2-1	TGTGCCAGCAGCTTAATCAGCGGGGTCTACAATGAGCAGTTCTTC	CASSLISGVYNEQFF
TRBV7-9	NA	NA	TRBJ1-2	TGTGCCAGCAGCCTCCGGTCCTATGGCTACACCTTC	CASSLRSYGYTF
TRBV5-1	NA	NA	TRBJ1-5	TGCGCCAGCAGCTTGGGCGCGGGTAGCAATCAGCCCCAGCATTTT	CASSLGAGSNQPQHF
TRBV10-3	NA	NA	TRBJ2-1	TGTGCCTCTCAGGGGGGGCATAGCACGAATGAGCAGTTCTTC	CASQGGHSTNEQFF
TRBV5-1	few	TRBD1	TRBJ2-4	TGCGCCAGCAGCAAGGAAGGTCAGGGGGCGGTCCAGTTGTTTCAGTACTTC	CASSKEGQGAVQLFQYF
TRBV24-1	NA	TRBD1	TRBJ2-2	TGTGCCACCAGTGACCGGACAGGCCGGAACACCGGGGAGCTGTTTTTT	CATSDRTGRNTGELFF
TRBV20-1	few	TRBD2	TRBJ2-3	TGCAGTGCTAGAGGTGGAGCGGGAGGGTCAGATACGCAGTATTTT	CSARGGAGGSDTQYF
TRBV4-1	NA	NA	TRBJ2-1	TGCGCCAGCAGCCAGTCGGCTAGCGCGTATTCCTCCTACAATGAGCAGTTCTTC	CASSQSASAYSSYNEQFF
TRBV11-3	many	TRBD1	TRBJ2-5	TGTGCCAGCAGCAAGAGGACAGGGGGCGATGAGACCCAGTACTTC	CASSKRTGGDETQYF
TRBV14	NA	TRBD2	TRBJ2-3	TGTGCCAGCAGGGAAGGAGCGGGAGGGCCCTTGTCAGATACGCAGTATTTT	CASREGAGGPLSDTQYF
TRBV29-1	few	NA	TRBJ1-1	TGCAGCGCACTCGGGGGGGCGCCTAACACTGAAGCTTTCTTT	CSALGGAPNTEAFF
TRBV20-1	NA	TRBD2	TRBJ2-1	TGCAGTGCTAGACGTAGCGGGAGTGAGCAGTTCTTC	CSARRSGSEQFF
TRBV10-3	NA	NA	TRBJ2-1	TGTGCCATCATGTCGGTAAGGAGCATCTCCTACAATGAGCAGTTCTTC	CAIMSVRSISYNEQFF
TRBV29-1	NA	NA	TRBJ2-5	TGCAGCGCTCTCGCCGCTAAGGGGACCCAGTACTTC	CSALAAKGTQYF
TRBV9	many	TRBD1	TRBJ1-3	TGTGCCAGCAGCCCCGGGACAGGGAGGTACACCATATATTTT	CASSPGTGRYTIYF
TRBV7-2	few	NA	TRBJ2-2	TGTGCCAGCAGCTTTTCAGTGGCCGACACCGGGGAGCTGTTTTTT	CASSFSVADTGELFF
TRBV20-1	few	TRBD2	TRBJ2-5	TGCAGTGCTAGGGGGCCCCCTAGCGGAGGCCAAGAGACCCAGTACTTC	CSARGPPSGGQETQYF
TRBV12-3/TRBV12-4	few	TRBD2	TRBJ2-2	TGTGCCAGCAGACCGCGGGGGGGCGGCACCGGGGAGCTGTTTTTT	CASRPRGGGTGELFF